The TCR beta chain under discussion was sequenced for a study of blood T cell repertoires in COVID-19. Study background: Italy, Spain and the United States were the sources of the convalescent and acute COVID-19 samples.

As handled by the study authors: It was from reference gene primer amplification that nucleated cell counts were estimated. Sequencing was performed with immunoSEQ multiplex PCR; in TCRdb, only in-frame clones are kept and a portion is missing. The D gene and trimming were derived from the DNA, and the V and J assignments and clone size from that table. The sample yields roughly 230,000 clones, about four fifths seen once. The CDR3 runs to 16 residues. V dropped 2 bases and J dropped 0; count of bases not matched to a gene: 3. Germline lookup yields CDR1 MDHEN and CDR2 SYDVKM. The TCR originated in a woman of 80 years or more with acute or convalescent COVID-19. The sample consisted of peripheral blood. V is TRBV28 and J is TRBJ2-4, with 8 bases that match TRBD1. The CDR3, as DNA: TGTGCCAGCAGTTTACCAGGGGGCCTAGCCAAAAACATTCAGTACTTC. This translates into CASSLPGGLAKNIQYF. Using reference TRBV28 and TRBJ2-4 for the parts outside the CDR3, the full variable domain is DVKVTQSSRYLVKRTGEKVFLECVQDMDHENMFWYRQDPGLGLRLIYFSYDVKMKEKGDIPEGYSVSREKKERFSLILESASTNQTSMYLCASSLPGGLAKNIQYFGAGTRLSVL.